Listed here are 17 T cell receptor beta chains from one sample, sequenced in a study of control samples from healthy donors and cancer patients. Profiling relied on immunoSEQ multiplex PCR, and the TCRdb table lists in-frame clones only, not all of them. This table holds about 170,000 clones, about 90% found once. Sequencing was done on a sample of blood. The source is a man aged 30 to 39 in good health.

J is TRBJ2-7 and V is TRBV5-6; D remains unclear. Germline V gene data show CDR1 as SGHDT and CDR2 as YYEEEE. There are 13 residues in the CDR3. V dropped 1 base and J dropped 2 bases, with 7 bases sitting between them. The CDR3: CASSLNQPYEQYF. Written as DNA, the CDR3 is TGTGCCAGCAGCTTGAACCAGCCCTACGAGCAGTACTTC.

The CDR3 nucleotides read TGTGCCAGCAGCCCTCGGGACTCAGGAAACACCATATATTTT. As protein: CASSPRDSGNTIYF. The chain links TRBV11-2 to TRBJ1-3; D is possibly TRBD1 (5 bases). Deletions cut 5 bases from V and 4 bases from J, with 12 bases between. The CDR3 runs 14 residues. Germline V gives CDR1 SGHAT, CDR2 FQNNGV.

This chain uses TRBV28 with TRBJ2-5, with no clear D. Trimming took off 6 bases at V and 0 bases at J, with 5 bases between the two ends. In germline, CDR1 is MDHEN, CDR2 SYDVKM. This CDR3 has 12 amino acids. The CDR3 DNA reads TGTGCCAGCAGCGGGTACCAAGAGACCCAGTACTTC. It encodes CASSGYQETQYF.

The chain carries TRBV7-2 and TRBJ1-3; no clear D gene. From germline, CDR1 is SGHTA and CDR2 FQGNSA. V was cut by 2 bases and J by 0 bases, with 8 bases left in between. The CDR3 has 15 amino acids. CDR3 nucleotides: TGTGCCAGCAGCTTATGGCCCCGCTCTGGAAACACCATATATTTT. This translates into CASSLWPRSGNTIYF.

The V gene is TRBV9, the J gene TRBJ2-4; the D gene is possibly TRBD2 (5 bases). The CDR3 runs 14 residues. Trimming removed 3 bases at V and 3 bases at J, with 10 bases between. Germline V gene lookup returns CDR1 SGDLS and CDR2 YYNGEE. DNA of the CDR3: TGTGCCAGCAGCGCATACGGGGACAAAAACATTCAGTACTTC. This codes for CASSAYGDKNIQYF.

The chain is built from TRBV5-6 and TRBJ2-2; TRBD1 is a possible D gene (5 bases). Germline V gives CDR1 SGHDT, CDR2 YYEEEE. Between the trimmed V and J ends, which lost 4 bases and 2 bases, there was a span of 9 bases. The CDR3 totals 14 residues. The CDR3 DNA reads TGTGCCAGCAGCGCGACAGTAAACACCGGGGAGCTGTTTTTT. This codes for CASSATVNTGELFF.

This clone was recorded only once. The V and J genes are TRBV7-3 and TRBJ2-7; TRBD1 matches at 7 bases. Germline V gives CDR1 SGHTA, CDR2 FQGTGA. After removal of 4 bases from V and 1 base from J, the junction contained 7 bases not matched to a gene. The CDR3 length is 15 residues. CDR3 amino acids: CASSSNPDRSYEQYF. As DNA, the CDR3 is TGTGCCAGCAGCTCGAACCCGGACAGGTCCTACGAGCAGTACTTC.

The chain employs TRBV9 and TRBJ1-6; unclear D gene. V lost 3 bases to trimming and J lost 9 bases, with 13 bases between them. CDR1 is SGDLS and CDR2 is YYNGEE in the germline V gene. The CDR3 covers 14 residues. For the CDR3, the DNA is TGTGCCAGCAGCGATGCCCCAACGAGTTCACCCCTCCACTTT. It yields the protein CASSDAPTSSPLHF.

This chain uses TRBV5-1 with TRBJ1-3; 7 bases match TRBD1. Per the germline V gene, CDR1 is SGHRS and CDR2 is YFSETQ. J lost 0 bases, V lost 5 bases, and 5 bases had no gene match. The CDR3 is 15 amino acids. The CDR3 DNA sequence: TGCGCCAGCAGTGGGGACAGCAGCTCTGGAAACACCATATATTTT. This codes for CASSGDSSSGNTIYF. Complete variable domain (other parts from reference TRBV5-1 and TRBJ1-3): KAGVTQTPRYLIKTRGQQVTLSCSPISGHRSVSWYQQTPGQGLQFLFEYFSETQRNKGNFPGRFSGRQFSNSRSEMNVSTLELGDSALYLCASSGDSSSGNTIYFGEGSWLTVV.

The chain recombines TRBV5-4 with TRBJ1-1; 10 nucleotides agree with TRBD1. The V and J ends lost 3 bases and 5 bases, in that order; junction bases with no gene match: 4. The CDR3 extends over 14 amino acids. Germline CDR1 SGHNT, CDR2 YYREEE (reference sequence). The CDR3 DNA follows: TGTGCCAGCAGCTCGGGACAGGGGACAACTGAAGCTTTCTTT. Its translation is CASSSGQGTTEAFF.

The chain carries TRBV27 and TRBJ2-3; 10 bases map to TRBD1. The CDR3 extends over 17 amino acids. With 5 bases clipped from V and 6 bases from J, the junction kept 14 bases outside the gene matches. The germline CDR1 and CDR2 sequences are MNHEY and SMNVEV (reference sequence). Here the CDR3 reads CASSILGTGAAMDTQYF. The DNA of the CDR3 is TGTGCCAGCAGTATTCTTGGGACAGGGGCCGCCATGGATACGCAGTATTTT.

The chain is built from TRBV9 and TRBJ2-1; the D gene could be TRBD1 or TRBD2 (6 bases each). Germline CDR1 and CDR2: SGDLS and YYNGEE. The V gene lost 3 bases and the J gene lost 9 bases, with 16 bases spanning the gap. CDR3 size: 14 residues. The CDR3 reads CASSEGGQRVEQFF. CDR3 DNA: TGTGCCAGCAGCGAAGGGGGGCAAAGAGTTGAGCAGTTCTTC.

V is TRBV7-6 and J is TRBJ1-6, with a possible D match to TRBD1 (6 bases). This CDR3 spans 16 amino acids. The germline gives CDR1 SGHVS, CDR2 FNYEAQ. The germline V and J ends were trimmed by 5 bases and 14 bases, with 25 bases remaining between them. Written as DNA, the CDR3 is TGTGCCAGCAGCCCCCGGGGGGCGCCCGGGGGTTCGGCCCTCCACTTT. Translation gives CASSPRGAPGGSALHF.

The chain links TRBV7-9 to TRBJ2-7; D not certain. V lost 10 bases to trimming and J lost 2 bases, with 18 bases between them. There are 14 residues in the CDR3. Per germline, CDR1 SEHNR and CDR2 FQNEAQ (reference sequence). CDR3 coding DNA: TGTGCCACCAAACCCCGACGGCAGACCTACGAGCAGTACTTC. Its protein product is CATKPRRQTYEQYF.

The rearrangement joins TRBV14 to TRBJ2-2; D is undetermined. CDR1 is SGHDN and CDR2 is FVKESK in the germline V gene. This CDR3 spans 16 amino acids. V lost 4 bases and J 0 bases, leaving 12 bases between the germline ends. CDR3 nucleotides: TGTGCCAGCAGCCGTCGGGTGGACCCGAACACCGGGGAGCTGTTTTTT. This encodes CASSRRVDPNTGELFF.

The chain couples TRBV24-1 to TRBJ1-2; 11 bases map to TRBD1. The germline V gene encodes CDR1 KGHDR and CDR2 SFDVKD. The CDR3 runs to 21 residues. Trimming took 7 bases from V and 7 from J; bases not matched to a gene: 28. CDR3 DNA: TGTGCCACCAGCCCCACAACCTTTTCCGGGACAGGGGGTATGGCCCGTGGTGGCTACACCTTC. Translating gives CATSPTTFSGTGGMARGGYTF.

The V call is TRBV7-3, the J call TRBJ1-1; TRBD1 is a possible D gene (5 bases). Germline CDR1 and CDR2: SGHTA and FQGTGA. CDR3 length equals 16 residues. Trimming took 1 base from V and 5 from J, leaving 17 bases between them. CDR3 amino acids: CASSLSPQRGQTEAFF. CDR3 DNA: TGTGCCAGCAGCTTAAGCCCCCAACGGGGCCAGACTGAAGCTTTCTTT.